This T cell receptor (beta chain) derives from a study of response to subunit inactivated influenza vaccine. General study points: The authors proposed limited new T cell recruitment per seasonal influenza vaccination.

This clonotype was counted only a few times. As yet, its antigen is unknown. TCRdb re-called the RT-PCR reads through MiXCR, storing one row per CDR3 protein. The data show 630,000 or so distinct CDR3 sequences, approximately 14% seen once. V was cut by 4 bases and J by 7 bases, with 13 bases left in between. The CDR3 has 14 amino acids. The receptor was isolated from a man aged 45-60 years who received an inactivated influenza vaccine. The chain joins TRBV12-3 or TRBV12-4 to TRBJ2-2; possibly TRBD2 for D (7 bases). Specimen: PBMCs from blood, collected approximately 13 days after vaccination. The CDR3 nucleotides read TGTGCCAGCAGTTGGCAGGGAGGGGGCGGGGAGCTGTTTTTT. This sequence encodes CASSWQGGGGELFF.